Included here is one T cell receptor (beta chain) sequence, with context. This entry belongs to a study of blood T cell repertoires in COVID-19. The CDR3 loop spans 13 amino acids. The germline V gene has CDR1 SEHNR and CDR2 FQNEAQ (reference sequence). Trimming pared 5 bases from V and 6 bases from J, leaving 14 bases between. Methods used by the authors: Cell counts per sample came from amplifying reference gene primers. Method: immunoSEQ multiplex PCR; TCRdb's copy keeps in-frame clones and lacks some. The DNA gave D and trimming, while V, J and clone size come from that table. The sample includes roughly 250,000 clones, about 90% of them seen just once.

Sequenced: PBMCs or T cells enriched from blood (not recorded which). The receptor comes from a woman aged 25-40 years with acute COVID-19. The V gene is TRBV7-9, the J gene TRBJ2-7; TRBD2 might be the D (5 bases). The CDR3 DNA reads TGTGCCAGCAGCGCGGCGGGCTCTTTCGAGCAGTACTTC. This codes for CASSAAGSFEQYF.